This is a list of T cell receptor beta chains from one sample in a study of Ad26.COV2.S vaccination and SARS-CoV-2 variants. Sequenced by immunoSEQ multiplex PCR; TCRdb stores in-frame clones only, minus some. The repertoire holds a few hundred thousand clones, with around 89% as singletons. This material consisted of peripheral blood, taken in a trial of Ad26.COV2.S vaccine versus placebo. These receptors were obtained from a person aged 18-65 years who received the Ad26.COV2.S COVID-19 vaccine or a placebo. CDR3s include the opening cysteine and the closing phenylalanine or tryptophan. Fields, in order: J gene, clone size, V gene, CDR3 protein. Where a row states a size, it is once, few, many or the class of an expanded clone; other rows omit it.

>TRBJ2-5|.|TRBV10-3
CAISESIDQETQYF
>TRBJ1-6|few|TRBV4-1
CANRGLPLNSPLHF
>TRBJ1-1|.|TRBV6-5
CASSLSQGNTEAFF
>TRBJ1-5|few|TRBV3-1/TRBV3-2
CASSVSWTNNQPQHF
>TRBJ1-2|.|TRBV19
CASSIKRGRGRLYGYTF
>TRBJ2-6|.|TRBV7-8
CASSPGTVPHSGANVLTF
>TRBJ2-2|.|TRBV7-2
CASKGGTITGELFF
>TRBJ1-5|.|TRBV5-1
CASSDTGNQPQHF
>TRBJ2-7|.|TRBV5-1
CASRPGQGIHEQYF
>TRBJ1-2|few|TRBV4-3
CASSQGSGPYNYGYTF
>TRBJ1-3|.|TRBV30
CAWRVGDSGNTIYF
>TRBJ2-2|few|TRBV29-1
CSVQRDYTGELFF
>TRBJ2-1|.|TRBV7-3
CASSLLAGTNNEQFF
>TRBJ2-1|.|TRBV5-6
CASSSGLAGGPFYNEQFF
>TRBJ1-6|.|TRBV2
CAISGRDNSPLHF
>TRBJ1-5|.|TRBV2
CASSSDGNQPQHF
>TRBJ2-4|.|TRBV11-2
CASSRQRAETNIQYF
>TRBJ1-1|.|TRBV6-5
CASSRAENTEAFF
>TRBJ1-1|.|TRBV3-1/TRBV3-2
CASSQAIPTGFTEAFF
>TRBJ1-3|once|TRBV30
CAWSTGFPGSGNTIYF
>TRBJ2-3|.|TRBV3-1/TRBV3-2
CASSQIRVGDTTTDTQYF
>TRBJ2-5|once|TRBV5-4
CASSPRDSLRETQYF
>TRBJ2-1|once|TRBV24-1
CATSDLSGQGLNEQFF
>TRBJ2-7|.|TRBV3-1/TRBV3-2
CASSRDYEQYF
>TRBJ2-5|.|TRBV5-1
CASSVDSGGHQETQYF
>TRBJ2-2|.|TRBV19
CASTLMGRNTGELFF
>TRBJ2-2|.|TRBV28
CASGFRGRYTGELFF
>TRBJ1-6|.|TRBV7-9
CASSPDRVNSPLHF
>TRBJ2-2|few|TRBV6-5
CASSYSVASVTGELFF
>TRBJ1-1|.|TRBV6-5
CASSYRPGTRNTEAFF
>TRBJ1-1|.|TRBV4-3
CASSQDNFAEAFF
>TRBJ1-4|.|TRBV6-2/TRBV6-3
CASSYFPGDLTSNEKLFF
>TRBJ2-2|few|TRBV28
CASTGTTGELFF
>TRBJ2-7|.|TRBV16
CASSQSSEQYF
>TRBJ1-2|few|TRBV30
CAWGPKTGGYTF
>TRBJ2-3|.|TRBV29-1
CSVEEQVSTDTQYF